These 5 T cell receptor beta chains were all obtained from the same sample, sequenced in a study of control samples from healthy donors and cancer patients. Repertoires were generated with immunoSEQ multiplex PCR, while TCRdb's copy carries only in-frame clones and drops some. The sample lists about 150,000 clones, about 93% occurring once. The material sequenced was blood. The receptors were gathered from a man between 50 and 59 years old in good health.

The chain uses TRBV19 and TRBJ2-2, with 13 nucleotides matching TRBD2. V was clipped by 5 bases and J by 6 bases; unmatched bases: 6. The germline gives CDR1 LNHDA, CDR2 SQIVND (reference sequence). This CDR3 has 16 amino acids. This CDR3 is CASSARLAGGPGELFF. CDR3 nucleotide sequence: TGTGCCAGTAGTGCCCGACTAGCGGGAGGCCCCGGGGAGCTGTTTTTT.

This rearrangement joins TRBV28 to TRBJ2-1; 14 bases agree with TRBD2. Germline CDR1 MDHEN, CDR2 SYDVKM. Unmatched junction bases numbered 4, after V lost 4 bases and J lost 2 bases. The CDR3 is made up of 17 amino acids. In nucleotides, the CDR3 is TGTGCCAGCAGTTGGGGGACTAGCGGGAGTACCTACAATGAGCAGTTCTTC. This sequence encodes CASSWGTSGSTYNEQFF.

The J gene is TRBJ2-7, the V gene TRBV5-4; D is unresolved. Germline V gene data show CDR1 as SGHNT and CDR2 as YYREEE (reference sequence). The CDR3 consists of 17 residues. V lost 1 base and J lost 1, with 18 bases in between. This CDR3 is CASSLFGQLPISYEQYF. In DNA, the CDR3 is TGTGCCAGCAGCTTGTTTGGTCAGCTCCCGATATCCTACGAGCAGTACTTC.

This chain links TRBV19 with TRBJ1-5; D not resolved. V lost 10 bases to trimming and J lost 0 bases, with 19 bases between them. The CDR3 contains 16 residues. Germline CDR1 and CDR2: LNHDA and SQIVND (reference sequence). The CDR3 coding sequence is TGTGCCACCCTACAAAAAACAGCATATAGCAATCAGCCCCAGCATTTT. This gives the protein CATLQKTAYSNQPQHF.

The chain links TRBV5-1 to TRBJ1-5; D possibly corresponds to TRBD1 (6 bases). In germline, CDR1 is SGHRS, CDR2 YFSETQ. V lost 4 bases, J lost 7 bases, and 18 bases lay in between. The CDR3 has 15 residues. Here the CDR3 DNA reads TGCGCCAGCAGCCGAGGCGAGGGGGTAGGGCAGCCCCAGCATTTT. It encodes CASSRGEGVGQPQHF.